The clone carrying this TCR beta chain was recorded at least ten times. This sample is drawn from a study of T cells after yellow fever vaccination. The CDR3 totals 15 residues. Per germline, CDR1 SGHKS and CDR2 YYEKEE (reference sequence). With V trimmed by 0 bases and J by 4 bases, 5 bases remained unmatched. In TCRdb, the 5' RACE reads were re-called with MiXCR into one record per CDR3 protein. The table has approximately 350,000 distinct CDR3 sequences, 9.5% to 13% seen once. V and J are TRBV5-5 and TRBJ1-2, with 8 positions matching TRBD1. The sample in question was PBMCs, obtained on the day of the first yellow fever vaccination. The TCR comes from a man aged 18 to 30 who received the YFV17D yellow fever vaccine. This chain's CDR3 is CASSLDAGGAYGYTF. Here the CDR3 DNA reads TGTGCCAGCAGCTTGGACGCAGGGGGCGCCTATGGCTACACCTTC.